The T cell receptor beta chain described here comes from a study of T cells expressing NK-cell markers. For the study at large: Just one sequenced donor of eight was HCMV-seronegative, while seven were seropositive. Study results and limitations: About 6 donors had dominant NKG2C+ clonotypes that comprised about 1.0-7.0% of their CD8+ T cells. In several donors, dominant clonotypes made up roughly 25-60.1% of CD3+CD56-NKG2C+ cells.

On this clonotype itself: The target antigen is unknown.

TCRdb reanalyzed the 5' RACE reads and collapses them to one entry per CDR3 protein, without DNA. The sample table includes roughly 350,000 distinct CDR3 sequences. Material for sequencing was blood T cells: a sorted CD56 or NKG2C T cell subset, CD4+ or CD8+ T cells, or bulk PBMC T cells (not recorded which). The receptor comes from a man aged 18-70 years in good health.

This CDR3 is CATSRVGTESSYEQYF. This chain links TRBV15 with TRBJ2-7; TCRdb gives TRBD1 as the D gene, but with no DNA this cannot be confirmed. The CDR3 extends over 16 amino acids. Germline CDR1 LNHNV, CDR2 YYDKDF (reference sequence).